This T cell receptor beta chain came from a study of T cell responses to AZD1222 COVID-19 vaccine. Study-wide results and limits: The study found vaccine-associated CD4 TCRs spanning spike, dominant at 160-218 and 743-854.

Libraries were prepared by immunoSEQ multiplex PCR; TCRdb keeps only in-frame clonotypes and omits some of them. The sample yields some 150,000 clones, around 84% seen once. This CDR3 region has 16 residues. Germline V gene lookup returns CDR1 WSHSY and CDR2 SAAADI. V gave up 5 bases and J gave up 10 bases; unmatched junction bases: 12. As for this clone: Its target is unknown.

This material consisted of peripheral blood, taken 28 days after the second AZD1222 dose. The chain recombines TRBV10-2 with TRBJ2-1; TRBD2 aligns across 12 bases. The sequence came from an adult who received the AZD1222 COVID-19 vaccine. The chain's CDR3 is CASSLALAGGPGEQFF. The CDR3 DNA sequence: TGCGCCAGCAGTCTAGCTCTAGCGGGAGGGCCCGGGGAGCAGTTCTTC.